The entry below gives a single T cell receptor beta chain sequence along with its context. This receptor's antigen is unknown. No qualities accompany the bases; no much larger clone lies one base away. A case-control design nested within a healthcare worker cohort in London, UK, was used, with weekly nasopharyngeal swab PCR tests and blood sampling performed. Healthcare workers were recruited during the week of the UK lockdown, between 23 and 31 March 2020, and followed weekly for up to roughly 15 weeks. These data belong to a study of early T cells in non-severe SARS-CoV-2 infection (dated by TCRdb to 2020 to 2022). Concerning the study at large: Because TCR sequencing was done on bulk RNA from unsorted whole blood, the alpha and beta chains could not be paired. Overall results and qualifications from the work: Matching against VDJdb was skewed toward anti-spike CD8 responses, likely underestimated virus-specific expansions, and missed private and CD4 specificities.

Relative to germline, V is 6 bases shorter and J is 8 bases shorter, with 15 bases between their ends. Based on the germline V gene, the CDR1 and CDR2 sequences are SGHRS and YFSETQ. From the cysteine up to the phenylalanine, the CDR3 has a length of 14 residues. Of all the DNA, just the CDR3 is kept, 42 bases in frame from base 1. The receptor library was made with 5' RACE. The instrument given in TCRdb is NextSeq 500. To correct for sequencing error and PCR bias, the TCR library protocol tagged individual cDNA molecules with unique molecular identifiers. TCR alpha and beta chains were both sequenced, and the abundances of alpha and beta sequences in each sample were closely correlated with each other. The study's own analysis went as follows. V gene, J gene and CDR3 annotation of TCR sequences was performed with Decombinator V4. TCRs were defined as expanded if a significant change between any two time points was detected under a Poisson model with p below 0.0001. TCR abundances were normalised to the total number of TCRs sequenced per sample and were expressed as counts per million. TRAV1-2 paired with TRAJ12, TRAJ20 or TRAJ33 defined MAIT TCRs, while TRAV10 paired with TRAJ18 defined iNKT TCRs. VDJdb, accessed on 1 November 2021, was searched for TCRs annotated for CMV, EBV and SARS-CoV-2, and TCRs annotated for more than one antigen were excluded. Starting from the raw public reads, TCRdb applied fastp trimming at Q25, assembled clones with MiXCR and retained in-frame beta chains. Rows matching on CDR3 protein sequence are summarized as one entry with the most common DNA and genes. The V and J calls and clone size are TCRdb's, not the authors'. This sample holds over 45,000 distinct CDR3 sequences; roughly a tenth were observed only once. The ten largest clonotypes hold approximately 6.5% of the sample.

This receptor was obtained from an adult who was a healthcare worker with PCR-confirmed SARS-CoV-2 infection or an uninfected control (not recorded which). Rearrangement joined TRBV5-1 to TRBJ1-6, and TRBD1 may be the D gene, going by 5 matching bases. The sequenced sample consisted of whole blood. For the CDR3, the sequence is CASKDRDSDSPLHF. In nucleotide form, the sequence is TGCGCCAGCAAGGACCGAGACAGTGATTCACCCCTCCACTTT.